A single T cell receptor (beta chain) is shown here with its context. The CDR3 length is 15 residues. Germline CDR1 reads SGHTA; CDR2 reads FQGNSA. Trimming cost V 1 base and J 4 bases; bases outside gene matches: 4. The data were obtained in a study of blood T cell repertoires in COVID-19. Study in general: Italy, Spain and the United States were the sources of the convalescent and acute COVID-19 samples. T cells, B-cell-depleted T cells, or PBMCs supplied cDNA or gDNA.

Some clones are missing from TCRdb's copy, which holds only in-frame ones; the method was immunoSEQ multiplex PCR. The data hold some 260,000 clones, with 70% to 90% observed a single time. The receptor's source is a woman in her thirties or forties who had recovered from COVID-19. Sequencing input: peripheral blood. The V and J genes are TRBV7-2 and TRBJ2-5, with TRBD2 identical over 9 bases. This CDR3 reads CASSLDGGGAETQYF. CDR3 nucleotides: TGTGCCAGCAGCTTAGACGGCGGGGGGGCAGAGACCCAGTACTTC.